This T cell receptor beta chain comes out of a study of blood T cell repertoires in COVID-19. The table lists this clone with a few counts. Profiling relied on immunoSEQ multiplex PCR, and the TCRdb table lists in-frame clones only, not all of them. The sample has about 430,000 clones; 70% to 90% are singletons. What was sequenced was PBMCs or T cells enriched from blood (not recorded which). The sequence derives from a woman aged 18-29 years who had been exposed to COVID-19.

CDR3 nucleotide sequence: TGTGCCAGCAGTGAAACAGGGTTGAACACCGGGGAGCTGTTTTTT. Amino acid sequence: CASSETGLNTGELFF. The gene calls are TRBV6-4 and TRBJ2-2; a weak D match, TRBD1 (6 bases). Trimming left V 3 bases short and J 1 base short, with 9 bases between. This CDR3 is 15 amino acids long. Looked up from germline, CDR1 is MRHNA and CDR2 is SNTAGT.